The present TCR beta chain was sequenced within a study of blood T cell repertoires in COVID-19. Looking at the study overall: The United States, Italy and Spain were the sources of the acute and convalescent COVID-19 samples.

Germline V gives CDR1 MDHEN, CDR2 SYDVKM. The length of the CDR3 is 12 residues. V gave up 7 bases and J gave up 0 bases, with 5 bases separating them. TCRdb's copy holds only in-frame clones and misses some; the assay was immunoSEQ multiplex PCR. This table has some 90,000 clones, around 89% appearing once. Sequences were obtained from peripheral blood. This receptor was obtained from a woman older than 75 with active or convalescent COVID-19. The V gene is TRBV28, the J gene TRBJ2-3; D gene uncertain. CDR3 amino acids: CASTRSTDTQYF. CDR3 DNA: TGTGCCAGCACTAGGAGCACAGATACGCAGTATTTT.